This T cell receptor beta chain was obtained from a study of T-cell reconstitution after alpha-beta-depleted transplantation in children. Preparing the TCRbeta library involved the use of unique molecular identifiers. TCRdb re-called the PCR reads through MiXCR, storing one row per CDR3 protein. The sample holds hundreds of thousands of distinct CDR3 sequences; roughly 15% are singletons and the top ten take around 4.5%. Overall study findings and caveats: Newly produced T cells mostly provided counts and TCRbeta diversity after one year, as hyperexpanded clones declined.

Comment on this clonotype: Its antigen is not identified.

The germline V gene encodes CDR1 SEHNR and CDR2 FQNEAQ (reference sequence). Trimming took off 9 bases at V and 5 bases at J, with 20 bases between the two ends. The CDR3 is 14 residues long. This chain links TRBV7-9 with TRBJ2-7; D is perhaps TRBD2 (6 bases). The clonotype was recovered from a male patient younger than 18 who had a stem cell transplant for acute lymphoblastic leukemia, so the T cells may come from the graft donor. Sequencing used PBMCs, mostly from graft donor cells, obtained 360 days after TCRalphabeta/CD19-depleted stem cell transplant. The CDR3 protein is CASRDSGNTHEQYF. CDR3 DNA: TGTGCCAGTCGGGACTCCGGGAATACCCACGAGCAGTACTTC.